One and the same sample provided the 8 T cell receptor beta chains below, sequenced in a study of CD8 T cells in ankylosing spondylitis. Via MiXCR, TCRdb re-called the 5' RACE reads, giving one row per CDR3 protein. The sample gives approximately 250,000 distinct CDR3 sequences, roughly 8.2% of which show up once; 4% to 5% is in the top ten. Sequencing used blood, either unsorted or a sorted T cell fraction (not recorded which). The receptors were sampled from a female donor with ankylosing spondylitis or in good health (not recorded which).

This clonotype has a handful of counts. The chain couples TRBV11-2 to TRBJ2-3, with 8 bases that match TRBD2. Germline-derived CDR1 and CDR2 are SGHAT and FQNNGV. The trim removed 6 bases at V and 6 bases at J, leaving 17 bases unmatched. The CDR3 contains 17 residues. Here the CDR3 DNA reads TGTGCCAGCAGTTTCAGACTAGCGACTTACCTAGGGGATACGCAGTATTTT. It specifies CASSFRLATYLGDTQYF.

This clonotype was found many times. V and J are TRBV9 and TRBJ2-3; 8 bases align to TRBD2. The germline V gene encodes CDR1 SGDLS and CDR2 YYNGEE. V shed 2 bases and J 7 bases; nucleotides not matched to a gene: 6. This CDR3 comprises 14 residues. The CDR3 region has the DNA TGTGCCAGCAGCGTGGGACTAGGTTCCAATACGCAGTATTTT. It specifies CASSVGLGSNTQYF.

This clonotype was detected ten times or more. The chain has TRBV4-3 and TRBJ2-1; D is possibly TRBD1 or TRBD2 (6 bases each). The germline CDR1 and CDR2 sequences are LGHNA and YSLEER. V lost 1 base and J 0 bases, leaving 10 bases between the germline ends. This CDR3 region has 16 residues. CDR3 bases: TGCGCCAGCAGCCAAGGAGGGGGGAGCTCCTACAATGAGCAGTTCTTC. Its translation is CASSQGGGSSYNEQFF.

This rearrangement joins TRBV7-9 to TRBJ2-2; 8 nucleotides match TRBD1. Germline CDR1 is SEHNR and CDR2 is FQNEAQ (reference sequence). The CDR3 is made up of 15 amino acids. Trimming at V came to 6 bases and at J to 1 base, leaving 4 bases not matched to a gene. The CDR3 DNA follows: TGTGCCAGCAGTTCTACAGGGGGGAACACCGGGGAGCTGTTTTTT. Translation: CASSSTGGNTGELFF.

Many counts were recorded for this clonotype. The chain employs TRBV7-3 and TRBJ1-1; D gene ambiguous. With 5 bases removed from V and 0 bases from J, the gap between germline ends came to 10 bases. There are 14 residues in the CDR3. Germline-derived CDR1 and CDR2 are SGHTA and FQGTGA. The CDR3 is CASSRSGMNTEAFF. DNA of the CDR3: TGTGCCAGCAGCAGGAGCGGGATGAACACTGAAGCTTTCTTT.

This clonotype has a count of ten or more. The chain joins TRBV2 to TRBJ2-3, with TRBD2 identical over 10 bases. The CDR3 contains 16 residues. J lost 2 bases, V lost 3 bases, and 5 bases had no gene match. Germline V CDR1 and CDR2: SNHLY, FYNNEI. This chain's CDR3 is CASSDRSGRATDTQYF. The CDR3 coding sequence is TGTGCCAGCAGTGATCGCAGCGGGAGGGCCACAGATACGCAGTATTTT.

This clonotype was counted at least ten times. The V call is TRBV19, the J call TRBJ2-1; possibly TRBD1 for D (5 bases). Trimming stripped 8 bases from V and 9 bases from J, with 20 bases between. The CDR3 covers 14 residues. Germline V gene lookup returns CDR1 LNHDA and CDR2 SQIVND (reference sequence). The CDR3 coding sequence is TGTGCCAGTGTAGTCGGACACGGAGTCGGTGAGCAGTTCTTC. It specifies CASVVGHGVGEQFF.

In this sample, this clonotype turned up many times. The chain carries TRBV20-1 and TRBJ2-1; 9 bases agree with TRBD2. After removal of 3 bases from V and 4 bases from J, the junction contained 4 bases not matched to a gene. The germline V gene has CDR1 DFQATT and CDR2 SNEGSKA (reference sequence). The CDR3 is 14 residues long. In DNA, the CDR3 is TGCAGTGCTAGTAGCGGGAGTTGGTACAATGAGCAGTTCTTC. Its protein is CSASSGSWYNEQFF.